This is a list of T cell receptor beta chains from one sample in a study of T-cell memory formation after mild COVID-19. TCRdb passed the 5' RACE reads through MiXCR, listing each CDR3 protein once. Among some 150,000 distinct CDR3 sequences listed, about 6% were seen once. Sequencing was done on a sample of PBMCs or a T cell subset sorted from them (not recorded which). Receptor source: an adult woman who had mild COVID-19 (a few samples of this study predate the infection). Cell type and time point are not known. CDR3s include the opening cysteine and the closing phenylalanine or tryptophan. A D gene is named only where the DNA matches it firmly. Where a row states a size, it is once, few, many or the class of an expanded clone; other rows omit it.

J | size | V | D | CDR3 | DNA
TRBJ2-3 | - | TRBV12-3/TRBV12-4 | - | CASSRGATQRYTDTQYF | TGTGCCAGCAGTCGAGGGGCGACTCAGCGGTACACAGATACGCAGTATTTT
TRBJ1-5 | few | TRBV7-8 | - | CASSLGTAYNQPQHF | TGTGCCAGCAGCTTAGGGACAGCCTACAATCAGCCCCAGCATTTT
TRBJ2-6 | many | TRBV5-6 | TRBD2 | CASSIIAGASISGANVLTF | TGTGCCAGCAGCATCATAGCGGGGGCCTCCATCTCTGGGGCCAACGTCCTGACTTTC
TRBJ1-1 | many | TRBV5-1 | TRBD1 | CASSWGQGTNTEAFF | TGCGCCAGCAGCTGGGGACAGGGCACTAACACTGAAGCTTTCTTT
TRBJ1-1 | - | TRBV29-1 | - | CSVGYKNTEAFF | TGCAGCGTGGGGTACAAGAACACTGAAGCTTTCTTT
TRBJ2-2 | - | TRBV14 | TRBD2 | CASSQAGLAGGGTGELFF | TGTGCCAGCAGCCAAGCCGGACTAGCGGGAGGAGGAACCGGGGAGCTGTTTTTT
TRBJ2-3 | many | TRBV7-9 | TRBD1 | CASSLRGQGADTQYF | TGTGCCAGCAGCTTGCGGGGACAGGGCGCAGATACGCAGTATTTT
TRBJ2-6 | - | TRBV12-3/TRBV12-4 | TRBD2 | CASSLAASSGGSSGANVLTF | TGTGCCAGCAGTTTAGCGGCGTCTAGCGGGGGGTCTTCTGGGGCCAACGTCCTGACTTTC
TRBJ1-2 | - | TRBV5-1 | - | CASSLVAGQRGYTF | TGCGCCAGCAGCTTGGTGGCAGGGCAGCGTGGCTACACCTTC
TRBJ2-1 | many | TRBV20-1 | TRBD2 | CSAPPPAGDYNEQFF | TGCAGTGCTCCCCCCCCAGCGGGAGACTACAATGAGCAGTTCTTC
TRBJ1-5 | many | TRBV18 | - | CASSPQGSNQPQHF | TGTGCCAGCTCACCCCAGGGTAGCAATCAGCCCCAGCATTTT
TRBJ2-3 | - | TRBV5-1 | - | CASSFGLPTDTQYF | TGCGCCAGCAGCTTTGGGCTACCCACAGATACGCAGTATTTT
TRBJ2-1 | - | TRBV19 | - | CASSPRENNEQFF | TGTGCCAGTAGCCCCCGTGAGAACAATGAGCAGTTCTTC
TRBJ2-7 | few | TRBV6-2/TRBV6-3 | - | CASSYPSYEQYF | TGTGCCAGCAGTTACCCCAGCTACGAGCAGTACTTC
TRBJ2-7 | many | TRBV7-9 | TRBD1 | CASSRGQGDYEQYF | TGTGCCAGCAGCCGCGGACAGGGGGACTACGAGCAGTACTTC
TRBJ2-6 | few | TRBV5-1 | - | CASSLVPGAAGANVLTF | TGCGCCAGCAGCTTGGTTCCCGGGGCTGCTGGGGCCAACGTCCTGACTTTC
TRBJ2-1 | many | TRBV7-8 | TRBD1 | CASSSPRGFDYNEQFF | TGTGCCAGCAGCTCACCCAGGGGGTTCGACTACAATGAGCAGTTCTTC
TRBJ2-1 | many | TRBV11-2 | - | CASSLDKGSYNEQFF | TGTGCCAGCAGCTTAGATAAGGGATCCTACAATGAGCAGTTCTTC
TRBJ1-5 | many | TRBV9 | - | CASSVDGSNQPQHF | TGTGCCAGCAGCGTAGACGGGAGTAATCAGCCCCAGCATTTT
TRBJ2-5 | few | TRBV10-3 | TRBD2 | CAIRPAGGPSETQYF | TGTGCCATCAGACCAGCGGGAGGGCCCTCAGAGACCCAGTACTTC
TRBJ1-6 | - | TRBV6-5 | - | CASGTPYNSPLHF | TGTGCCAGCGGGACTCCTTATAATTCACCCCTCCACTTT
TRBJ1-1 | few | TRBV12-3/TRBV12-4 | - | CASSPQVGTGNTEAFF | TGTGCCAGCAGCCCCCAAGTTGGTACGGGGAACACTGAAGCTTTCTTT
TRBJ2-5 | few | TRBV4-1 | TRBD2 | CASSPSGGARGETQYF | TGCGCCAGCAGCCCATCGGGAGGGGCGCGAGGAGAGACCCAGTACTTC
TRBJ1-4 | - | TRBV14 | - | CASSQNRVLGEKLFF | TGTGCCAGCAGCCAAAACAGGGTACTTGGTGAAAAACTGTTTTTT
TRBJ1-1 | few | TRBV4-3 | - | CASSQDIRGNTEAFF | TGCGCCAGCAGCCAAGATATAAGGGGTAACACTGAAGCTTTCTTT
TRBJ1-2 | many | TRBV20-1 | - | CSADPLRSGGYTF | TGCAGTGCTGATCCGCTTCGGTCGGGCGGCTACACCTTC
TRBJ2-3 | many | TRBV12-3/TRBV12-4 | - | CASSFRGRTDTQYF | TGTGCCAGCAGTTTTCGGGGACGCACAGATACGCAGTATTTT
TRBJ1-2 | few | TRBV10-3 | - | CAIRTGHFGYTF | TGTGCCATCAGAACTGGACATTTTGGCTACACCTTC
TRBJ2-5 | - | TRBV7-8 | - | CASSLGGDQETQYF | TGTGCCAGCAGCTTAGGCGGGGACCAAGAGACCCAGTACTTC
TRBJ2-3 | many | TRBV7-8 | TRBD2 | CASSPPRGSGRSLDTQYF | TGTGCCAGCAGCCCCCCCAGGGGTAGCGGGAGATCCCTAGATACGCAGTATTTT
TRBJ1-1 | - | TRBV5-1 | TRBD1 | CASSPSQGSVDTEAFF | TGCGCCAGCAGCCCTTCACAGGGGTCCGTGGACACTGAAGCTTTCTTT
TRBJ2-7 | many | TRBV6-5 | - | CASRPSSSYEQYF | TGTGCCAGCAGGCCCAGCAGCTCCTACGAGCAGTACTTC
TRBJ1-2 | few | TRBV6-5 | - | CASSSAGTPNYGYTF | TGTGCCAGCAGTTCCGCCGGGACTCCTAACTATGGCTACACCTTC
TRBJ2-1 | - | TRBV5-1 | TRBD1 | CASSLQGEINEQFF | TGCGCCAGCAGCTTACAGGGGGAAATAAATGAGCAGTTCTTC
TRBJ2-7 | - | TRBV6-5 | - | CASTDSSYEQYF | TGTGCCAGCACGGACAGCTCCTACGAGCAGTACTTC
TRBJ1-6 | many | TRBV7-3 | - | CASSSQRASRYSPLHF | TGTGCCAGCAGCTCTCAGAGGGCGTCTCGATATTCACCCCTCCACTTT
TRBJ2-7 | many | TRBV12-3/TRBV12-4 | - | CASSQFAGYEQYF | TGTGCCAGCAGTCAGTTTGCCGGCTACGAGCAGTACTTC
TRBJ1-2 | many | TRBV5-6 | TRBD1 | CASSLKGQNYGYTF | TGTGCCAGCAGCTTGAAGGGACAGAACTATGGCTACACCTTC
TRBJ1-1 | - | TRBV12-3/TRBV12-4 | - | CASSFLRNTEAFF | TGTGCCAGCAGTTTTCTCAGGAACACTGAAGCTTTCTTT
TRBJ2-2 | many | TRBV29-1 | - | CSVGDTANTGELFF | TGCAGCGTTGGGGACACCGCGAACACCGGGGAGCTGTTTTTT
TRBJ1-1 | - | TRBV3-1 | - | CASSQGGGSQDPAFF | TGTGCCAGCAGCCAAGGAGGGGGGTCGCAGGATCCGGCTTTCTTT
TRBJ1-2 | many | TRBV7-2 | TRBD1 | CASSLGQGARYGYTF | TGTGCCAGCAGCTTGGGACAGGGGGCACGGTATGGCTACACCTTC